This is a list of T cell receptor beta chains from one sample in a study of cytomegalovirus exposure and HLA in healthy donors. TCRdb's copy holds only in-frame clones and misses some; the assay was immunoSEQ multiplex PCR. Here the sample spans some 150,000 clones, under 80% being singletons. The sample taken for sequencing was PBMCs. The source is a young man in good health and CMV-seropositive. CDR3s include the opening cysteine and the closing phenylalanine or tryptophan. Fields, in order: J gene, V gene, clone size, D gene, CDR3 DNA, CDR3 protein. D genes are given only for firm matches. Clone size, where shown, is once, few, many, or a class for clones that have expanded.

J gene: TRBJ2-1; V gene: TRBV15; clone size: NA; D gene: TRBD1; CDR3 DNA: TGTGCCACCAGCAGAGTTAGGACAGGGCTGGGGTACAATGAGCAGTTCTTC; CDR3 protein: CATSRVRTGLGYNEQFF
J gene: TRBJ1-2; V gene: TRBV19; clone size: few; D gene: NA; CDR3 DNA: TGTGCCAGTACTGAACAGGGATATGGCTACACCTTC; CDR3 protein: CASTEQGYGYTF
J gene: TRBJ2-7; V gene: TRBV7-9; clone size: NA; D gene: TRBD1; CDR3 DNA: TGTGCCAGCGGGTCAGGGGGATACGAGCAGTACTTC; CDR3 protein: CASGSGGYEQYF
J gene: TRBJ2-5; V gene: TRBV9; clone size: NA; D gene: NA; CDR3 DNA: TGTGCCAGCAGCGGCAGGGGAGAGACCCAGTACTTC; CDR3 protein: CASSGRGETQYF
J gene: TRBJ1-4; V gene: TRBV25-1; clone size: NA; D gene: TRBD1; CDR3 DNA: TGTGCCAGCACCCTCGGGACAGGGTGGGCTGAAAAACTGTTTTTT; CDR3 protein: CASTLGTGWAEKLFF
J gene: TRBJ1-4; V gene: TRBV7-6; clone size: NA; D gene: TRBD1; CDR3 DNA: TGTGCCAGCAGCTACGAACACCCACAGGGGGGAACTAATGAAAAACTGTTTTTT; CDR3 protein: CASSYEHPQGGTNEKLFF
J gene: TRBJ1-3; V gene: TRBV19; clone size: NA; D gene: NA; CDR3 DNA: TGTGCCAGTAGCCCCGGGGGGTTCGGCTCTGGAAACACCATATATTTT; CDR3 protein: CASSPGGFGSGNTIYF
J gene: TRBJ2-3; V gene: TRBV4-2; clone size: NA; D gene: TRBD1; CDR3 DNA: TGTGCCAGCAGCACGACAGGGGGAACAGATACGCAGTATTTT; CDR3 protein: CASSTTGGTDTQYF
J gene: TRBJ2-1; V gene: TRBV10-3; clone size: NA; D gene: NA; CDR3 DNA: TGTGCCATCAAACAGGACAGTGGCAATGAGCAGTTCTTC; CDR3 protein: CAIKQDSGNEQFF
J gene: TRBJ2-7; V gene: TRBV7-8; clone size: NA; D gene: NA; CDR3 DNA: TGTGCCAGCAGCGTTAGTAATAACGAGCAGTACTTC; CDR3 protein: CASSVSNNEQYF
J gene: TRBJ1-1; V gene: TRBV7-9; clone size: NA; D gene: TRBD1; CDR3 DNA: TGTGCCAGCAGCTACAGGGGTTTGGACACTGAAGCTTTCTTT; CDR3 protein: CASSYRGLDTEAFF
J gene: TRBJ2-7; V gene: TRBV2; clone size: NA; D gene: NA; CDR3 DNA: TGTGCCAGCAGTGTACAGGGCCTCTCCTACGAGCAGTACTTC; CDR3 protein: CASSVQGLSYEQYF
J gene: TRBJ2-5; V gene: TRBV28; clone size: few; D gene: TRBD2; CDR3 DNA: TGTGCCAGCAGTTTAGGTGCGGGGGTGAATTGGGAGACCCAGTACTTC; CDR3 protein: CASSLGAGVNWETQYF
J gene: TRBJ1-2; V gene: TRBV2; clone size: once; D gene: TRBD1; CDR3 DNA: TGTGCCAGCAAAATGCAGGGGGGACCTAACTATGGCTACACCTTC; CDR3 protein: CASKMQGGPNYGYTF
J gene: TRBJ1-1; V gene: TRBV7-9; clone size: NA; D gene: NA; CDR3 DNA: TGTGCCAGCAGCCGAGTAGGGGGGGATTTGAACACTGAAGCTTTCTTT; CDR3 protein: CASSRVGGDLNTEAFF
J gene: TRBJ2-2; V gene: TRBV30; clone size: NA; D gene: TRBD2; CDR3 DNA: TGTGCCTGGAGTGTACTGGGACTAGCGGGTCCGAACACCGGGGAGCTGTTTTTT; CDR3 protein: CAWSVLGLAGPNTGELFF